This TCR beta chain was captured in a study of cytomegalovirus exposure and HLA in healthy donors. General study points: CMV serostatus was the only recorded immune exposure for donors.

With 60 Vbeta and 13 Jbeta primers, the PCR was carried out. Assay: immunoSEQ multiplex PCR; the TCRdb copy retains only in-frame clones and omits some. This sample's table has approximately 210,000 clones. Turning to this clone: Antigen: not known.

Germline-derived CDR1 and CDR2 are MNHNY and SVGAGI (reference sequence). The V end lost 0 bases, the J end lost 0 bases, and 3 bases lay between the germline ends. This CDR3 is 14 amino acids long. The origin of this receptor is a woman aged 25 to 39 in good health and CMV-seropositive. The V gene is TRBV6-6, the J gene TRBJ1-5; D remains ambiguous. Sample: PBMCs. The CDR3 DNA reads TGTGCCAGCAGTTACTCTTATAGCAATCAGCCCCAGCATTTT. Its translation: CASSYSYSNQPQHF.